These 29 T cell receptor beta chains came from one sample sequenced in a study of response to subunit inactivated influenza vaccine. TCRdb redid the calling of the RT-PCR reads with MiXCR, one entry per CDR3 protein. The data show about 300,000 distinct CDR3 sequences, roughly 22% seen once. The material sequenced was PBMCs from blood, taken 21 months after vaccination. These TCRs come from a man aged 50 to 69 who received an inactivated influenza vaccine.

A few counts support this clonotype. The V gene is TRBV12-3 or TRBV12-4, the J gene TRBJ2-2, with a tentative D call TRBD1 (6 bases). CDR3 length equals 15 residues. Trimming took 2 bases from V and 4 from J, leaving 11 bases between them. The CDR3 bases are TGTGCCAGCAGTTTATACAGGGATGGCACCGGGGAGCTGTTTTTT. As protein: CASSLYRDGTGELFF.

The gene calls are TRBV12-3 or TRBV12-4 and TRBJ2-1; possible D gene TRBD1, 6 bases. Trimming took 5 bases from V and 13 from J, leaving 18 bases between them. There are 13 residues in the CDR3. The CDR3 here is CASSTGTSRIQFF. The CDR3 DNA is TGTGCCAGCAGTACTGGGACATCTAGGATCCAGTTCTTC.

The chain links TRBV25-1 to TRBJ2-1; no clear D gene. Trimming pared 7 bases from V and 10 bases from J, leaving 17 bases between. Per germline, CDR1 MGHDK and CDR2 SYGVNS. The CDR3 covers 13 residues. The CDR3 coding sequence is TGTGCCAGCACCGAATACCAAATGAGGGAGCAGTTCTTC. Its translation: CASTEYQMREQFF.

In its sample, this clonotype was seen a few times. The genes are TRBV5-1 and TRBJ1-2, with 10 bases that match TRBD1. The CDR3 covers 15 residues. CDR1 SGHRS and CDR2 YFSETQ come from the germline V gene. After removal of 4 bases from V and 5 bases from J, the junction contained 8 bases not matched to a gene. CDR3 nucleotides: TGCGCCAGCAGCGTGACAGGGGGCGCAGGATATGGCTACACCTTC. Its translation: CASSVTGGAGYGYTF.

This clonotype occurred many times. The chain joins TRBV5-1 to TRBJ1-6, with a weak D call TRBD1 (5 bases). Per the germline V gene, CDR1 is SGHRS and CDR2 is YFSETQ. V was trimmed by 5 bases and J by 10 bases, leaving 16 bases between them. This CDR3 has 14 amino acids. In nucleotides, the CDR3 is TGCGCCAGCAGGCGGGACCCTCCGACCTCACCCCTCCACTTT. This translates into CASRRDPPTSPLHF.

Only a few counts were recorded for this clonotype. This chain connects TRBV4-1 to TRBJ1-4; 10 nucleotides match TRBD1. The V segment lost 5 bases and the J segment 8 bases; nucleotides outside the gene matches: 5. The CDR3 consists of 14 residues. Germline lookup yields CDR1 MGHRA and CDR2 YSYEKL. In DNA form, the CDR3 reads TGCGCCAGCAGCGACCGGGACAGGGGCGAAAAACTGTTTTTT. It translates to CASSDRDRGEKLFF.

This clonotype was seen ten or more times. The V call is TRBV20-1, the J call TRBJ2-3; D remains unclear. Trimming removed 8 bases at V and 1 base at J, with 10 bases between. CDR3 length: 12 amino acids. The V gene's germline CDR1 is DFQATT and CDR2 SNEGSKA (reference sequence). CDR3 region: CSKTIGTDTQYF. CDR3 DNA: TGCAGTAAAACGATTGGCACAGATACGCAGTATTTT.

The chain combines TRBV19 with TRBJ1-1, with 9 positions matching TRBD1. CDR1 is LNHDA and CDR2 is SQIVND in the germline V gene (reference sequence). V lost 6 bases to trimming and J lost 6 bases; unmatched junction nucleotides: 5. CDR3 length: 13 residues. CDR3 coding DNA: TGTGCCAGTAGCCGGACAGGGGCTCCTGAAGCTTTCTTT. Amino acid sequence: CASSRTGAPEAFF.

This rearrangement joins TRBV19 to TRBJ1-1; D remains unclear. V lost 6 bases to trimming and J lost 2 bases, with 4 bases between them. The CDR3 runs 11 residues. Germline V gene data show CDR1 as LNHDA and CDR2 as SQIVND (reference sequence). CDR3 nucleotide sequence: TGTGCCAGTAGGAGAAACACTGAAGCTTTCTTT. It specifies CASRRNTEAFF. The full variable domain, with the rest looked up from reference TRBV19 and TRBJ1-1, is DGGITQSPKYLFRKEGQNVTLSCEQNLNHDAMYWYRQDPGQGLRLIYYSQIVNDFQKGDIAEGYSVSREKKESFPLTVTSAQKNPTAFYLCASRRNTEAFFGQGTRLTVV.

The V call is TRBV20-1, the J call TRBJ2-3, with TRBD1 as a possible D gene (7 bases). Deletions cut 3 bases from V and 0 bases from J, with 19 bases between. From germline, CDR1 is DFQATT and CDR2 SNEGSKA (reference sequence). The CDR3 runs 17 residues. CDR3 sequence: CSASHHQGGPSTDTQYF. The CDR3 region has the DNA TGCAGTGCTAGTCACCACCAGGGGGGTCCTAGCACAGATACGCAGTATTTT.

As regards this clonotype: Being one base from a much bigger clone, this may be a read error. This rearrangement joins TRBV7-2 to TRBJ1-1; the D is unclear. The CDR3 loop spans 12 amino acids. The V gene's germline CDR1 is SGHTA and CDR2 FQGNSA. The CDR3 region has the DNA TGTGCCAGCAGCGGTGTAATTAACCAAGCTCTCTTT. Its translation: CASSGVINQALF.

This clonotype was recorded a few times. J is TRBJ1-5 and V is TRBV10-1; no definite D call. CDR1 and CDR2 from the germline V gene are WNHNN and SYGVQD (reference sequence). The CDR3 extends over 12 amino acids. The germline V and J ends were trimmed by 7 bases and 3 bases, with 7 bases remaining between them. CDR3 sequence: CASNSSNQPQHF. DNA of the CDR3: TGCGCCAGCAACAGTTCCAATCAGCCCCAGCATTTT.

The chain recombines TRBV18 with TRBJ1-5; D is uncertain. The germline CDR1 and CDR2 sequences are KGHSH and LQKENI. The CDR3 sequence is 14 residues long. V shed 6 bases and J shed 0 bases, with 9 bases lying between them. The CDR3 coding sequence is TGTGCCAGCTCGACCGAGAATAGCAATCAGCCCCAGCATTTT. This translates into CASSTENSNQPQHF.

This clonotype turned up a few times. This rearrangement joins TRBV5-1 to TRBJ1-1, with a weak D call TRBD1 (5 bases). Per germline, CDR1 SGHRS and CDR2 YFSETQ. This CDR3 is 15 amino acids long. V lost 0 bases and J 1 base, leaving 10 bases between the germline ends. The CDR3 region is CASSLDVGGNTEAFF. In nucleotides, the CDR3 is TGCGCCAGCAGCTTGGATGTTGGGGGGAACACTGAAGCTTTCTTT.

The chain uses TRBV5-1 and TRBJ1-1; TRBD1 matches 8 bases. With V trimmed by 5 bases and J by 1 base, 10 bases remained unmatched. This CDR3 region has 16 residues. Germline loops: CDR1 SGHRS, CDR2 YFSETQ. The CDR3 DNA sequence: TGCGCCAGCAGAAGAGCAGCCGGGACAGGGAACACTGAAGCTTTCTTT. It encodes CASRRAAGTGNTEAFF.

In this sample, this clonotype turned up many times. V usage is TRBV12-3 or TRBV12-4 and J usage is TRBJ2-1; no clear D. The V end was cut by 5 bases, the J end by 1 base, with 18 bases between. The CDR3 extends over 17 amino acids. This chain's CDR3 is CASSRGAMGRSYNEQFF. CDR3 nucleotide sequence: TGTGCCAGCAGTCGCGGCGCCATGGGCAGATCCTACAATGAGCAGTTCTTC.

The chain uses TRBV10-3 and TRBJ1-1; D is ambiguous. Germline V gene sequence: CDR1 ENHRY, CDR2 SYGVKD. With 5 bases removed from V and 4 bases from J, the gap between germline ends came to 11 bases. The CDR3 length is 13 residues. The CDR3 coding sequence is TGTGCCATCAGTCGACTGGGTAGCACTGAAGCTTTCTTT. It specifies CAISRLGSTEAFF.

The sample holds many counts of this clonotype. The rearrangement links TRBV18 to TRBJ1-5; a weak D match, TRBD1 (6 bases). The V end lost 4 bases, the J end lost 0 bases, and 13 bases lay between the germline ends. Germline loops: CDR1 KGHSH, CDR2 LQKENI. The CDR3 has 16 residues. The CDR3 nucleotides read TGTGCCAGCTCACAGAGGGGGAGTAATAGCAATCAGCCCCAGCATTTT. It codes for CASSQRGSNSNQPQHF.

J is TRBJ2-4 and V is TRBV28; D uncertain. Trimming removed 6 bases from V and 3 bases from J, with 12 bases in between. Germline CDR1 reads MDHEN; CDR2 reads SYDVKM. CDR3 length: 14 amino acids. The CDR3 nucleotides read TGTGCCAGCAGATACGACCGCTACAAAAACATTCAGTACTTC. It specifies CASRYDRYKNIQYF.

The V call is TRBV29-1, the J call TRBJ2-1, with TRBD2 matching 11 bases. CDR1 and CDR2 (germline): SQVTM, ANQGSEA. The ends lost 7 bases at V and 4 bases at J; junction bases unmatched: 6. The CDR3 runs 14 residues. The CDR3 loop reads CSGILAGEYNEQFF. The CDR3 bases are TGCAGCGGTATACTAGCGGGGGAATACAATGAGCAGTTCTTC.

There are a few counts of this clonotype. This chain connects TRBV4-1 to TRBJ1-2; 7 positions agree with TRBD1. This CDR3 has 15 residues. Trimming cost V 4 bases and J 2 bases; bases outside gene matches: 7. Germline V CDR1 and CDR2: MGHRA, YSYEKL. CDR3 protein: CASSLSGTANYGYTF. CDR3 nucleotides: TGCGCCAGCAGCCTTTCCGGGACAGCGAACTATGGCTACACCTTC.

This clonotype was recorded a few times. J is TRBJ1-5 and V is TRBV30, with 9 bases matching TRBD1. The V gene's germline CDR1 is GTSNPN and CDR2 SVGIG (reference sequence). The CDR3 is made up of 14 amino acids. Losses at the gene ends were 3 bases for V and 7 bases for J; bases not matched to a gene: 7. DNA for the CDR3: TGTGCCTGGAGGGGGACAGGGATAGAGCAGCCCCAGCATTTT. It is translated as CAWRGTGIEQPQHF.

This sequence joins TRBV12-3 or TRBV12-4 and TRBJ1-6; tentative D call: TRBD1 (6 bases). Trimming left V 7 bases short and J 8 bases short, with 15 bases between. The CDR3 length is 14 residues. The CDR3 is CASILGGAHSPLHF. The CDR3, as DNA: TGTGCCAGCATCTTAGGGGGAGCCCATTCACCCCTCCACTTT.

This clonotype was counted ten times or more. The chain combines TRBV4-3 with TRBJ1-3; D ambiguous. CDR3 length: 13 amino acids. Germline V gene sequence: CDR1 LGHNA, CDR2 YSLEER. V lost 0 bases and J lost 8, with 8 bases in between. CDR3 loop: CASSQDVSDTIYF. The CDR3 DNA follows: TGCGCCAGCAGCCAAGATGTTTCCGACACCATATATTTT.

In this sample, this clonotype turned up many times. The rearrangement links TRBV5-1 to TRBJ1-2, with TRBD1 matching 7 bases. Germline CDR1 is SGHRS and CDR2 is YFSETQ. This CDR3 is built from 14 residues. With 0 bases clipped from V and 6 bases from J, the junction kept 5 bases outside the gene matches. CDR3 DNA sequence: TGCGCCAGCAGCTTGGTTGTCAGGGGGGATGGCTACACCTTC. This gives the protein CASSLVVRGDGYTF.

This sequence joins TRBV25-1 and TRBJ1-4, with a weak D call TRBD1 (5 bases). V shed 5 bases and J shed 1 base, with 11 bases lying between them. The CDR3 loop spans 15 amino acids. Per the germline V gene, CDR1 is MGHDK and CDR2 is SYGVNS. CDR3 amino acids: CASSRDLGTNEKLFF. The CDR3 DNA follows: TGTGCCAGCAGTCGGGACCTCGGAACTAATGAAAAACTGTTTTTT.

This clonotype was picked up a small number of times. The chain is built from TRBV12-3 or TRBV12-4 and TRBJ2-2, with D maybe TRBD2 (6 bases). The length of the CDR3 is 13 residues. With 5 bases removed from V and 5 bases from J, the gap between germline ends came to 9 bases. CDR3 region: CASSNLATGELFF. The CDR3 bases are TGTGCCAGCAGTAATCTAGCGACCGGGGAGCTGTTTTTT.

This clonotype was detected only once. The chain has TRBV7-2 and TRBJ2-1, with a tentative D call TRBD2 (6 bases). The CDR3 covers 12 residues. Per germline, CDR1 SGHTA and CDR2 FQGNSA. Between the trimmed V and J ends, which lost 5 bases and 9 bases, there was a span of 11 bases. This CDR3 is CASSPGGFEQFF. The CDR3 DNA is TGTGCCAGCAGCCCCGGAGGGTTTGAGCAGTTCTTC.

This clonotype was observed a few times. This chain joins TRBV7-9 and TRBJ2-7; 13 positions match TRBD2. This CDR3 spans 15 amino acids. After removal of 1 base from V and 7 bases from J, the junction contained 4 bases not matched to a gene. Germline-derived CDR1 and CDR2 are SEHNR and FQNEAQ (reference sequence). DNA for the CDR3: TGTGCCAGCAGCTTAGGGACTAGCGGGAGCTGGGAGCAGTACTTC. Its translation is CASSLGTSGSWEQYF.